This record looks at one TCR beta chain sequence and its context. No antigen is known for it. V shed 0 bases and J shed 13 bases, with 12 bases lying between them. The CDR3 consists of 13 residues. Germline V gives CDR1 MNHNY, CDR2 SVGAGI (reference sequence). Unique molecular identifiers featured in each of the TCR beta cDNA libraries. Around 460,000 cDNA molecules came from approximately 1 to 10 million T cells. TCRdb passed the PCR reads through MiXCR, listing each CDR3 protein once. The sample has roughly 650,000 distinct CDR3 sequences, 59% seen once; the top ten hold about 11%. This sample was included in a study of post-analysis software for immune sequencing data. For the study at large: Recorded disease courses covered relapsing-remitting, secondary progressive and progressive-relapsing multiple sclerosis. Some patients had no subtype annotation.

The study, taken as a whole, reports: Significantly lower normalized Chao1 diversity was found in patients with multiple sclerosis relative to controls. Under F measure analysis, samples from one preparation batch co-clustered strongly. Four to six TRBV segments appeared more often in patients than in controls, and TRBV5-6, TRBV5-1 and TRBV20-1 were among these.

This chain connects TRBV6-6 to TRBJ1-4, with D possibly being TRBD1 (5 bases). Specimen: blood. The clonotype originates from a girl aged 2 to 10 with multiple sclerosis. CDR3 region: CASSYSFSGRLFF. For the CDR3, the DNA is TGTGCCAGCAGTTACTCGTTCTCAGGGCGACTGTTTTTT.